This entry lists 11 T cell receptor beta chains sequenced from one sample in a study of cytomegalovirus exposure and HLA in healthy donors listed by TCRdb under 2017. Receptor libraries were prepared by the immunoSEQ multiplex PCR assay. TCRdb retrieved this table from immuneACCESS and kept in-frame rearrangements only. Not all clones are present; in checked studies, unresolved V genes account for under half, and no reason is known for the remainder. Present in this sample are more than 90,000 clones, around 85% of which were seen just once. Approximately 4.5% of the sample belongs to the ten largest clones. The sequenced sample was PBMCs. The receptors shown here come from a man aged 18 to 29 in good health and CMV-seropositive.

The chain is built from TRBV7-9 and TRBJ1-5, with D possibly being TRBD1 (6 bases). CDR1 SEHNR and CDR2 FQNEAQ come from the germline V gene (reference sequence). Trimming took off 4 bases at V and 0 bases at J, with 16 bases between the two ends. The CDR3 consists of 17 residues. CDR3 DNA: TGTGCCAGCAGCTCATGGACAGATAAGTTTAGCAATCAGCCCCAGCATTTT. Translating gives CASSSWTDKFSNQPQHF.

The gene calls are TRBV7-9 and TRBJ1-6; the match to TRBD1 covers 10 bases. The germline V gene has CDR1 SEHNR and CDR2 FQNEAQ (reference sequence). This CDR3 is 17 amino acids long. J was trimmed by 11 bases and V by 4 bases; bases with no gene match: 14. Here the CDR3 DNA reads TGTGCCAGCAGCTCGGGGCCCCCGACAGGGGGCTTGACACCCCTCCACTTT. Translating it yields CASSSGPPTGGLTPLHF.

The chain couples TRBV19 to TRBJ1-5; D may be TRBD1 (5 bases). Germline CDR1 and CDR2: LNHDA and SQIVND (reference sequence). Trimming shortened V by 3 bases and J by 3 bases, and 9 bases separated the two germline ends. This CDR3 spans 14 amino acids. DNA for the CDR3: TGTGCCAGTAGTATTGGGGGGATCAATCAGCCCCAGCATTTT. Residues: CASSIGGINQPQHF. Using reference TRBV19 and TRBJ1-5 for the parts outside the CDR3, the full variable domain is DGGITQSPKYLFRKEGQNVTLSCEQNLNHDAMYWYRQDPGQGLRLIYYSQIVNDFQKGDIAEGYSVSREKKESFPLTVTSAQKNPTAFYLCASSIGGINQPQHFGDGTRLSIL.

V gene TRBV27 combines with J gene TRBJ2-7; 7 nucleotides align to TRBD1. This CDR3 has 14 amino acids. The germline V gene has CDR1 MNHEY and CDR2 SMNVEV (reference sequence). After removal of 3 bases from V and 2 bases from J, the junction contained 4 bases not matched to a gene. CDR3 residues: CASSLGTATYEQYF. DNA of the CDR3: TGTGCCAGCAGTTTGGGGACAGCTACCTACGAGCAGTACTTC.

The CDR3 spells CASSPGGGAEKLFF. In DNA, the CDR3 is TGCGCCAGCAGCCCCGGTGGGGGGGCGGAAAAACTGTTTTTT. The chain employs TRBV5-1 and TRBJ1-4, with D perhaps matching TRBD1 (6 bases). Trimming stripped 4 bases from V and 8 bases from J, with 15 bases between. The V gene's germline CDR1 is SGHRS and CDR2 YFSETQ. CDR3 length equals 14 residues.

The J gene is TRBJ1-2, the V gene TRBV6-5; D gene ambiguous. Trimming stripped 6 bases from V and 0 bases from J, with 8 bases between. CDR1 and CDR2 (germline): MNHEY, SVGAGI. This CDR3 contains 13 residues. The CDR3: CASRTTPNYGYTF. CDR3 coding DNA: TGTGCCAGCAGGACTACACCTAACTATGGCTACACCTTC.

The V gene is TRBV4-3, the J gene TRBJ2-1; D remains ambiguous. The CDR3 runs 13 residues. Trimming removed 1 base at V and 8 bases at J, with 9 bases between. CDR1 is LGHNA, CDR2 YSLEER, per germline. Here the CDR3 reads CASSQGLVDEQFF. The DNA of the CDR3 is TGCGCCAGCAGCCAAGGGCTGGTCGATGAGCAGTTCTTC.

This clone showed up just a few times. The CDR3 region is CASSMNHQGGNQPQHF. In DNA form, the CDR3 reads TGTGCCAGTAGTATGAATCACCAGGGGGGCAATCAGCCCCAGCATTTT. This chain joins TRBV19 and TRBJ1-5, with 7 bases that match TRBD1. V was clipped by 3 bases and J by 2 bases; unmatched bases: 7. CDR1 LNHDA and CDR2 SQIVND come from the germline V gene (reference sequence). CDR3 length: 16 amino acids.

This clone was recorded a few times. The V and J genes are TRBV6-1 and TRBJ2-3; D remains ambiguous. Trimming shortened V by 3 bases and J by 3 bases, and 7 bases separated the two germline ends. The CDR3 consists of 13 residues. CDR1 and CDR2 from the germline V gene are MNHNS and SASEGT. CDR3 bases: TGTGCCAGCAGTGACGGTGCGACAGATACGCAGTATTTT. As protein: CASSDGATDTQYF.

The rearrangement links TRBV30 to TRBJ1-1; 9 bases match TRBD1. Losses at the gene ends were 0 bases for V and 8 bases for J; bases not matched to a gene: 13. The CDR3 has 16 amino acids. The V gene's germline CDR1 is GTSNPN and CDR2 SVGIG (reference sequence). The CDR3 sequence is CAWSVDRGVISVEAFF. The CDR3 coding sequence is TGTGCCTGGAGTGTTGACAGGGGGGTTATTTCGGTAGAAGCTTTCTTT.

The V call is TRBV10-3, the J call TRBJ1-5; the D is unclear. Germline V gene data show CDR1 as ENHRY and CDR2 as SYGVKD. Between the trimmed V and J ends, which lost 1 base and 0 bases, there was a span of 10 bases. The CDR3 sequence is 16 residues long. The DNA of the CDR3 is TGTGCCATCAGTGAGTTCCTAAGCCTTAGCAATCAGCCCCAGCATTTT. Protein: CAISEFLSLSNQPQHF.